This TCR beta chain was retrieved from a study of T cell responses to AZD1222 COVID-19 vaccine. Broader study findings: After two AZD1222 doses, spike-specific TCR breadth and depth rose versus day 0. Spike-spanning, vaccine-associated CD4 TCRs were dominant at 160-218 and 743-854. Most donors were white British and more were female, and clonal diversity was possibly underestimated.

Germline V lookup: CDR1 SGHAT, CDR2 FQNNGV. With 6 bases clipped from V and 7 bases from J, the junction kept 5 bases outside the gene matches. The CDR3 extends over 14 amino acids. Measured with immunoSEQ multiplex PCR; TCRdb has only the in-frame clones, and not every one. The sample has under 200,000 clones; around nine tenths are singletons. The sample holds a few counts of this clone. Its antigen is unknown. This clonotype was obtained from an adult who received the MenACWY meningococcal vaccine as a control. The chain employs TRBV11-2 and TRBJ1-4, with 10 nucleotides matching TRBD1. Source: peripheral blood, taken 28 days after the second dose of the MenACWY control vaccine. CDR3 coding DNA: TGTGCCAGCAGTTCCGGGACAGGGGTTGAAAAACTGTTTTTT. Translating it yields CASSSGTGVEKLFF. Drawing the rest from reference TRBV11-2 and TRBJ1-4, the complete variable domain is EAGVAQSPRYKIIEKRQSVAFWCNPISGHATLYWYQQILGQGPKLLIQFQNNGVVDDSQLPKDRFSAERLKGVDSTLKIQPAKLEDSAVYLCASSSGTGVEKLFFGSGTQLSVL.